This record looks at one T cell receptor beta chain sequence and its context. This CDR3 spans 15 amino acids. Germline-derived CDR1 and CDR2 are LNHDA and SQIVND (reference sequence). The V end was cut by 5 bases, the J end by 5 bases, with 13 bases between. These data belong to a study of T cell changes during pregnancy in multiple sclerosis. Sequenced by immunoSEQ multiplex PCR; TCRdb stores in-frame clones only, minus some. The data hold about 24,000 clones, with 88% observed a single time. V usage is TRBV19 and J usage is TRBJ1-6; TRBD1 is a possible D gene (5 bases). This receptor was taken from a female donor in good health, enrolled as a control in a pregnancy study. Sequencing used CD4+ T cells from peripheral blood mononuclear cells, obtained in the first trimester of pregnancy. The CDR3 is CASSPPGGDNSPLHF. The CDR3 region has the DNA TGTGCCAGTAGTCCCCCCGGGGGGGATAATTCACCCCTCCACTTT. Complete variable domain (other parts from reference TRBV19 and TRBJ1-6): DGGITQSPKYLFRKEGQNVTLSCEQNLNHDAMYWYRQDPGQGLRLIYYSQIVNDFQKGDIAEGYSVSREKKESFPLTVTSAQKNPTAFYLCASSPPGGDNSPLHFGNGTRLTVT.